The rows below give T cell receptor beta chains drawn from one sample of a study of early T cells in non-severe SARS-CoV-2 infection. TCRdb re-analysed the 5' RACE reads in MiXCR, keeping a single row per CDR3 protein. The table lists 35,000 to 45,000 distinct CDR3 sequences, 12% of them singletons. Sequencing was done on a sample of whole blood. The receptor source for this set is an adult who was a healthcare worker with PCR-confirmed SARS-CoV-2 infection or an uninfected control (not recorded which). CDR3s include the opening cysteine and the closing phenylalanine or tryptophan. The D gene is left open where the match is weak. Where a row states a size, it is once, few, many or the class of an expanded clone; other rows omit it.

j_call | v_call | d_call | clone_size | cdr3_aa | cdr3_nt
TRBJ2-3 | TRBV5-4 | NA | few | CASSLAQGGATDTQYF | TGTGCCAGCAGCTTGGCCCAGGGTGGGGCGACAGATACGCAGTATTTT
TRBJ1-1 | TRBV6-5 | NA | NA | CASRSRGRNTEAFF | TGTGCCAGCAGATCCAGGGGCCGGAACACTGAAGCTTTCTTT
TRBJ1-1 | TRBV5-6 | TRBD1 | NA | CASRYRGAEAFF | TGTGCCAGCAGGTACAGGGGCGCTGAAGCTTTCTTT
TRBJ2-7 | TRBV6-2/TRBV6-3 | NA | many | CASSWGKDVWYSSYEQYF | TGTGCCAGCAGTTGGGGCAAGGACGTGTGGTACAGCTCCTACGAGCAGTACTTC
TRBJ2-1 | TRBV10-3 | NA | few | CAISDSSSYNEQFF | TGTGCCATCAGTGACTCGAGCTCCTACAATGAGCAGTTCTTC
TRBJ2-1 | TRBV6-2/TRBV6-3 | TRBD2 | few | CASSYGLAVGYNEQFF | TGTGCCAGCAGTTACGGACTAGCGGTTGGGTACAATGAGCAGTTCTTC
TRBJ2-1 | TRBV11-2 | NA | many | CASSHGDEQFF | TGTGCCAGCAGCCACGGCGATGAGCAGTTCTTC
TRBJ2-3 | TRBV5-6 | TRBD1 | NA | CASTGTGRTDTQYF | TGTGCCAGCACCGGGACAGGCCGCACAGATACGCAGTATTTT
TRBJ2-4 | TRBV7-2 | NA | NA | CASRLHSGKNIQYF | TGTGCCAGCCGACTCCATAGCGGAAAAAACATTCAGTACTTC
TRBJ2-2 | TRBV20-1 | TRBD1 | NA | CSARVGQGRDTGELFF | TGCAGTGCTAGAGTGGGACAGGGGCGTGATACCGGGGAGCTGTTTTTT
TRBJ1-2 | TRBV6-5 | NA | NA | CASRYDRGGYTF | TGTGCCAGCAGGTATGACAGAGGAGGCTACACCTTC
TRBJ2-1 | TRBV11-3 | NA | NA | CASSGINYNEQFF | TGTGCCAGCAGCGGGATAAACTACAATGAGCAGTTCTTC
TRBJ2-5 | TRBV29-1 | NA | many | CSVEVEGRETQYF | TGCAGCGTTGAAGTGGAAGGGAGAGAGACCCAGTACTTC
TRBJ2-7 | TRBV3-1 | TRBD1 | many | CASSQPQGALNF | TGTGCCAGCAGCCAACCCCAGGGGGCATTGAACTTC
TRBJ2-2 | TRBV7-2 | TRBD2 | many | CASSRHQGGTGELFF | TGTGCCAGCAGCAGACACCAGGGAGGGACCGGGGAGCTGTTTTTT
TRBJ2-6 | TRBV15 | NA | many | CATSRETGRGANVLTF | TGTGCCACCAGCAGAGAGACGGGGCGAGGGGCCAACGTCCTGACTTTC
TRBJ1-1 | TRBV7-9 | NA | many | CASSDTSQEEAFF | TGTGCCAGCAGCGACACTTCACAGGAGGAAGCTTTCTTT
TRBJ2-7 | TRBV5-1 | TRBD1 | NA | CASSWTGTGAYEQYF | TGCGCCAGCAGCTGGACCGGGACAGGGGCCTACGAGCAGTACTTC
TRBJ2-1 | TRBV6-4 | TRBD2 | NA | CASSVAGGRNEQFF | TGTGCCAGCAGTGTGGCGGGGGGGCGCAATGAGCAGTTCTTC
TRBJ2-7 | TRBV5-4 | TRBD2 | many | CASSSGLAGMNYEQYF | TGTGCCAGCAGCTCGGGACTAGCGGGAATGAACTACGAGCAGTACTTC
TRBJ1-2 | TRBV28 | NA | many | CASSTWTAKGYGYTF | TGTGCCAGCAGTACCTGGACAGCTAAGGGCTATGGCTACACCTTC
TRBJ2-1 | TRBV19 | TRBD2 | many | CASSMLAGGSYNEQFF | TGTGCCAGTAGTATGTTAGCGGGAGGGTCCTACAATGAGCAGTTCTTC
TRBJ2-7 | TRBV28 | NA | NA | CASGNYEQYF | TGTGCCAGCGGGAACTACGAGCAGTACTTC
TRBJ1-3 | TRBV7-9 | NA | many | CASSLLGGSGNTIYF | TGTGCCAGCAGCTTATTAGGAGGCAGTGGAAACACCATATATTTT
TRBJ1-2 | TRBV9 | NA | NA | CASSSPSERGYTF | TGTGCCAGCAGCTCCCCATCGGAGCGTGGCTACACCTTC
TRBJ2-7 | TRBV7-9 | TRBD1 | NA | CASSSTGGYQISYEQYF | TGTGCCAGCAGCTCTACAGGGGGATATCAAATCTCCTACGAGCAGTACTTC
TRBJ2-5 | TRBV10-3 | TRBD2 | NA | CASTSGSQETQYF | TGTGCCAGTACTAGCGGGAGTCAAGAGACCCAGTACTTC
TRBJ1-1 | TRBV19 | TRBD1 | NA | CASRTGGAGFPEAFF | TGTGCCAGTCGAACAGGGGGCGCGGGATTCCCTGAAGCTTTCTTT
TRBJ1-2 | TRBV30 | NA | many | CAWDPLELPENYGYTF | TGTGCCTGGGACCCACTGGAACTTCCCGAGAACTATGGCTACACCTTC
TRBJ2-1 | TRBV6-1 | NA | many | CAVTPATGDGSNEQFF | TGTGCCGTCACCCCGGCCACGGGGGATGGGTCCAATGAGCAGTTCTTC
TRBJ2-5 | TRBV6-5 | NA | few | CASSYSVGETQYF | TGTGCCAGCAGTTACTCGGTAGGAGAGACCCAGTACTTC
TRBJ2-1 | TRBV2 | NA | many | CATSISAAYNEQFF | TGTGCCACCTCGATATCGGCCGCCTACAATGAGCAGTTCTTC
TRBJ1-3 | TRBV4-1 | NA | many | CASSQEQVLGNTIYF | TGCGCCAGCAGCCAAGAGCAGGTACTCGGAAACACCATATATTTT
TRBJ2-6 | TRBV28 | NA | many | CASGSGANVLTF | TGTGCCAGCGGCTCTGGGGCCAACGTCCTGACTTTC